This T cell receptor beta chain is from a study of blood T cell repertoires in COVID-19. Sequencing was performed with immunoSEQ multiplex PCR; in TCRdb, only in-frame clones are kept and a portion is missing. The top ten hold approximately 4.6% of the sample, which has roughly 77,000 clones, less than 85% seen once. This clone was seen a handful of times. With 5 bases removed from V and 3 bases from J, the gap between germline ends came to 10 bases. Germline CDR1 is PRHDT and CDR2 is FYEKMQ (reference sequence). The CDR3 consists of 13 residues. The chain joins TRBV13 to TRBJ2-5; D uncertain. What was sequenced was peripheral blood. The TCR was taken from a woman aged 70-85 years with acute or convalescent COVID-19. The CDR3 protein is CASSPGREETQYF. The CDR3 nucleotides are TGTGCCAGCAGCCCGGGTCGCGAAGAGACCCAGTACTTC.